This TCR beta chain is drawn from a study of blood T cell repertoires in COVID-19. Study-wide background: The United States, Italy and Spain were the sources of the acute and convalescent COVID-19 samples.

Self-reported history from a screening survey and questionnaire set each donor's cohort. Profiled with immunoSEQ multiplex PCR; TCRdb holds only in-frame clones, not every one. The sample consists of about 200,000 clones, over 80% of them appearing once. The CDR3 runs to 15 residues. Per the germline V gene, CDR1 is SGHRS and CDR2 is YFSETQ. Losses at the gene ends were 2 bases for V and 9 bases for J; bases not matched to a gene: 8. The chain employs TRBV5-1 and TRBJ1-6, with 7 bases matching TRBD1. The receptor's source is a man aged 30-40 years who had recovered from COVID-19. Sequencing was done on a sample of PBMCs or T cells enriched from blood (not recorded which). The DNA for the CDR3 is TGCGCCAGCAGCTTTGAGACAGGGCTTACTTCACCCCTCCACTTT. Amino acids: CASSFETGLTSPLHF. The full variable domain, completed using reference TRBV5-1 and TRBJ1-6, is KAGVTQTPRYLIKTRGQQVTLSCSPISGHRSVSWYQQTPGQGLQFLFEYFSETQRNKGNFPGRFSGRQFSNSRSEMNVSTLELGDSALYLCASSFETGLTSPLHFGNGTRLTVT.